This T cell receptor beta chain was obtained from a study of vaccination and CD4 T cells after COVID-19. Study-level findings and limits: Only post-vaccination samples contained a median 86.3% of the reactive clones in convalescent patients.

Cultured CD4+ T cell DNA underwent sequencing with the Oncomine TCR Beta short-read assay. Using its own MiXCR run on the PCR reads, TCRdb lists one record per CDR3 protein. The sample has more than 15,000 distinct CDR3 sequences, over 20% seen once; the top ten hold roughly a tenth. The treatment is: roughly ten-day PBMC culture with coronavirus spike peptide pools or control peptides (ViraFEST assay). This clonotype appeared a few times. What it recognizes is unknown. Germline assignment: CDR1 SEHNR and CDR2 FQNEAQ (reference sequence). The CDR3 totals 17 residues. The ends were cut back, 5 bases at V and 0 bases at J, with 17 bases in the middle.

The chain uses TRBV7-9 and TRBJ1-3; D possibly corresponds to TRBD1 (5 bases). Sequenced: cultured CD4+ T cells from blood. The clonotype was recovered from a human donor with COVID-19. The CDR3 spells CASSLSRGRGSGNTIYF. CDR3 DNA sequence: TGTGCCAGCAGCCTCTCACGGGGCCGTGGCTCTGGAAACACCATATATTTT.